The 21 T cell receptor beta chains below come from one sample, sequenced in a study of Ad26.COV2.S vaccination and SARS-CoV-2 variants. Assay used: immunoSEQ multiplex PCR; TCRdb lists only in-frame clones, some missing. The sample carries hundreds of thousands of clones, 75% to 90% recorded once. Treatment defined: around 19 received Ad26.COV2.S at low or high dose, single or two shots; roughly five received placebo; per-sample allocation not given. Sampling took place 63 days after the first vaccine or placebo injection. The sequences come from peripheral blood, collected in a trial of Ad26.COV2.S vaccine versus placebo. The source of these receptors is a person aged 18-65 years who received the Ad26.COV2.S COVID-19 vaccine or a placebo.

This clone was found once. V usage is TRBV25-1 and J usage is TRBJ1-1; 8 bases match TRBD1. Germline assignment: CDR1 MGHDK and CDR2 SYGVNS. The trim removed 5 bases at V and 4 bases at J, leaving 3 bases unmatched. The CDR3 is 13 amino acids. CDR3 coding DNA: TGTGCCAGCAGTTTCGACAGGGGCACTGAAGCTTTCTTT. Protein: CASSFDRGTEAFF.

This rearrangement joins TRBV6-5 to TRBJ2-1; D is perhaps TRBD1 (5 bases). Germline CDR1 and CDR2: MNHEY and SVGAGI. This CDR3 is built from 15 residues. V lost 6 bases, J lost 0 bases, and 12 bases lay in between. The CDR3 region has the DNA TGTGCCAGCAGAAGTCAGGGTTACTCCTACAATGAGCAGTTCTTC. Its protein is CASRSQGYSYNEQFF.

DNA for the CDR3: TGTGCCAGCAGCTTGGACGGGAGCTCCTACAATGAGCAGTTCTTC. This codes for CASSLDGSSYNEQFF. The chain joins TRBV5-4 to TRBJ2-1, with D tentatively TRBD2 (6 bases). V lost 0 bases and J 0 bases, leaving 7 bases between the germline ends. Germline lookup yields CDR1 SGHNT and CDR2 YYREEE (reference sequence). The CDR3 extends over 15 amino acids. The full variable domain, its missing parts supplied by reference TRBV5-4 and TRBJ2-1, is ETGVTQSPTHLIKTRGQQVTLRCSSQSGHNTVSWYQQALGQGPQFIFQYYREEENGRGNFPPRFSGLQFPNYSSELNVNALELDDSALYLCASSLDGSSYNEQFFGPGTRLTVL.

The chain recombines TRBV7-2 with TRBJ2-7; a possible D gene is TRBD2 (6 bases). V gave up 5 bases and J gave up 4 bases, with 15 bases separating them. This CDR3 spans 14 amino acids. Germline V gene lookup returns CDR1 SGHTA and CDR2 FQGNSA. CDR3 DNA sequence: TGTGCCAGCAGCCCCGACGGAGGGCCTTACGAGCAGTACTTC. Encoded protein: CASSPDGGPYEQYF.

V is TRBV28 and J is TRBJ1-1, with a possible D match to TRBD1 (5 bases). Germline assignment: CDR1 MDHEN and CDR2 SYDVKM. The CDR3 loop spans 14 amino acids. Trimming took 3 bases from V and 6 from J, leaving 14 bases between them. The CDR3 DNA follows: TGTGCCAGCAGTTTTATACGGCAGGGCTCTGAAGCTTTCTTT. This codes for CASSFIRQGSEAFF.

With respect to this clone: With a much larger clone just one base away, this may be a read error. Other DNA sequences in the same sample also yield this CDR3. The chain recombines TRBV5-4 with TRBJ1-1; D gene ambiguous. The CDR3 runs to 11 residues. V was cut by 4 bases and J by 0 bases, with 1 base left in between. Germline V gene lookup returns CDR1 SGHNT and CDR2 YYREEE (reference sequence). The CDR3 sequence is CASSLNTEAFF. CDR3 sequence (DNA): TGTGCCAGCAGCCTGAACACTGAAGCTTTCTTT.

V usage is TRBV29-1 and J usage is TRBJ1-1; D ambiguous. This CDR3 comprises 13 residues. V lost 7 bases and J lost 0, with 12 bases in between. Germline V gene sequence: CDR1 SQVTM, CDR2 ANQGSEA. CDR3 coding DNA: TGCAGCGCCTCTTATGCGATGAACACTGAAGCTTTCTTT. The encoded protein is CSASYAMNTEAFF.

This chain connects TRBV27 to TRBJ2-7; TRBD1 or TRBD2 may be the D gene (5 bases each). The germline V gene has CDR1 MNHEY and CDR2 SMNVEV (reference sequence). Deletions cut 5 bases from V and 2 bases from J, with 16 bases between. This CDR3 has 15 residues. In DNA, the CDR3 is TGTGCCAGCAGTACTCAGGGAAACGGGGCCTACGAGCAGTACTTC. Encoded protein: CASSTQGNGAYEQYF.

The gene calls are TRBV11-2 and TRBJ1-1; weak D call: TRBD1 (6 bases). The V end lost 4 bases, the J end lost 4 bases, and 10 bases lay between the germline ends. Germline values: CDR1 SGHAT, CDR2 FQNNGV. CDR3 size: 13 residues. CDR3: CASSSDRPTEAFF. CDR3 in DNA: TGTGCCAGCAGCTCGGACAGACCCACTGAAGCTTTCTTT.

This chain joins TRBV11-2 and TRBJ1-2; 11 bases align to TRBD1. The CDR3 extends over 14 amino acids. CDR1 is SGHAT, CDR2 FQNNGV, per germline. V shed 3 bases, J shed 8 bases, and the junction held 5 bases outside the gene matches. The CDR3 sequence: CASSLDRGRFGYTF. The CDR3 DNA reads TGTGCCAGCAGCTTGGACAGGGGGCGATTCGGCTACACCTTC.

CDR3 bases: TGTGCCAGCAGTACCCCCGGGACCCACTATGGCTACACCTTC. This sequence encodes CASSTPGTHYGYTF. The chain employs TRBV28 and TRBJ1-2, with D possibly matching TRBD1 (5 bases). Per germline, CDR1 MDHEN and CDR2 SYDVKM. CDR3 length: 14 amino acids. The V end lost 5 bases, the J end lost 3 bases, and 13 bases lay between the germline ends.

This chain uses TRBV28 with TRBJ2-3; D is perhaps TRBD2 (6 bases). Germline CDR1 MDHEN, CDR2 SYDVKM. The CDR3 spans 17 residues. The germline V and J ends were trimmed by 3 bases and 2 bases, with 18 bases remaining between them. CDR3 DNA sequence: TGTGCCAGCAGTTTGGTTTGGGGGGTCCCCTACACAGATACGCAGTATTTT. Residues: CASSLVWGVPYTDTQYF.

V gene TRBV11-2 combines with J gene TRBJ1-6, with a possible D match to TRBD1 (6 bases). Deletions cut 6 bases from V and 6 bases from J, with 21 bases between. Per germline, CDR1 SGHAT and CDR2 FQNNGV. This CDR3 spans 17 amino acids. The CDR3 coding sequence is TGTGCCAGCAGTCAAAAAGGGGGGGCGCCCCGTAATTCACCCCTCCACTTT. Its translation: CASSQKGGAPRNSPLHF.

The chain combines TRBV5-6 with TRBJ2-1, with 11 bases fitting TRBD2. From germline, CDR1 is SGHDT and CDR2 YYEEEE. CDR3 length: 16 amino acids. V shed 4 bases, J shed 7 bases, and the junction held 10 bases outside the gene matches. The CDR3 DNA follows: TGTGCCAGCAGCCCTGGACTAGCGGGTTACTGGAATGAGCAGTTCTTC. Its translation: CASSPGLAGYWNEQFF.

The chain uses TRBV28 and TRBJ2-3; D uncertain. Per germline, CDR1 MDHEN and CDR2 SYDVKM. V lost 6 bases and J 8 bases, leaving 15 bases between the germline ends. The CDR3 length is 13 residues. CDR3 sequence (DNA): TGTGCCAGCAGCACCCCCGCAGGAATTACGCAGTATTTT. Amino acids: CASSTPAGITQYF.

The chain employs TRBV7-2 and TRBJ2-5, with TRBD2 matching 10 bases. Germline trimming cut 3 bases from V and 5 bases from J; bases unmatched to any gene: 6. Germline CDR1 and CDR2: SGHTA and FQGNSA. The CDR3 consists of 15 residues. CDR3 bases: TGTGCCAGCAGCTTGAGCGGGGGGGCCTTGGAGACCCAGTACTTC. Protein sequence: CASSLSGGALETQYF. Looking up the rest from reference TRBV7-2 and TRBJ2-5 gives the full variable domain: GAGVSQSPSNKVTEKGKDVELRCDPISGHTALYWYRQSLGQGLEFLIYFQGNSAPDKSGLPSDRFSAERTGGSVSTLTIQRTQQEDSAVYLCASSLSGGALETQYFGPGTRLLVL.

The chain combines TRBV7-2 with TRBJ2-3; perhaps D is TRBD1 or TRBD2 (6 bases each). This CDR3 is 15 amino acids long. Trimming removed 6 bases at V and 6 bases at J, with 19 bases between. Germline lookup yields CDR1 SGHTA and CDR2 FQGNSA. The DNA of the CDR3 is TGTGCCAGCAGACCGATGGGGGCGGGGAGCGATACGCAGTATTTT. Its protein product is CASRPMGAGSDTQYF.

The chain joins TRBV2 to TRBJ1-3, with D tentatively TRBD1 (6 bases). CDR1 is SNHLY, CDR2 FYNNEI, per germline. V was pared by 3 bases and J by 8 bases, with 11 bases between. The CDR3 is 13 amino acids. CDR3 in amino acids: CASSDTGSDTIYF. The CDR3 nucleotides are TGTGCCAGCAGTGATACAGGGTCTGACACCATATATTTT.

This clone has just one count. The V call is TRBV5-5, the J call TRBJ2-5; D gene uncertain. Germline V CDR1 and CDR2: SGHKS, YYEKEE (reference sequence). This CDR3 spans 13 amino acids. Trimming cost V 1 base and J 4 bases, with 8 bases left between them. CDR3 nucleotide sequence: TGTGCCAGCAGCTTGAGTTTTTCAGAGACCCAGTACTTC. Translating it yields CASSLSFSETQYF. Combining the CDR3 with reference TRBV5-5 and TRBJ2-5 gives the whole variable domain DAGVTQSPTHLIKTRGQQVTLRCSPISGHKSVSWYQQVLGQGPQFIFQYYEKEERGRGNFPDRFSARQFPNYSSELNVNALLLGDSALYLCASSLSFSETQYFGPGTRLLVL.

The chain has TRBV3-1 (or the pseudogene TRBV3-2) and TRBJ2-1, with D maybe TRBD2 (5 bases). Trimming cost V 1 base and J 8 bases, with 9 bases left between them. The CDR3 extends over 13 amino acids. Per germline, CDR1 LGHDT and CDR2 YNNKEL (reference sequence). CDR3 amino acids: CASSQVRVHEQFF. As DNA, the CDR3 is TGTGCCAGCAGCCAAGTGAGGGTACATGAGCAGTTCTTC.

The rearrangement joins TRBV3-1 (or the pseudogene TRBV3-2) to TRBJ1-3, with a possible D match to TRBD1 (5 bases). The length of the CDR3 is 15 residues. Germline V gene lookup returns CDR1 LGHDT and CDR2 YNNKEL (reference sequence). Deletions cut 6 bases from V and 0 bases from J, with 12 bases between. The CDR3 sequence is CASRPTGASGNTIYF. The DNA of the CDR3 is TGTGCCAGCAGGCCAACAGGCGCCTCTGGAAACACCATATATTTT.